Sequencing of this TCR beta chain was carried out in a study of blood T cell repertoires in COVID-19. Overall study context: The United States, Italy and Spain were the sources of the acute and convalescent COVID-19 samples. T cells, B-cell-depleted T cells, or PBMCs supplied cDNA or gDNA.

Per the original data handling: Amplifying reference gene primers gave estimates of nucleated cell counts. Data came from immunoSEQ multiplex PCR; TCRdb stores just in-frame clones and leaves some out. The V and J calls and clone size were taken over from that table, and D and trimming were inferred from the DNA. The table has 200,000 to 250,000 clones, 75% to 85% seen once. V was pared by 3 bases and J by 8 bases, with 8 bases of the junction left unmatched. The germline CDR1 and CDR2 sequences are MNHEY and SMNVEV (reference sequence). This CDR3 comprises 16 residues. Material for sequencing was peripheral blood. The source is a human donor in a cohort sampled during active COVID-19. The rearrangement uses TRBV27 and TRBJ2-3; the match to TRBD2 covers 13 bases. CDR3 sequence (DNA): TGTGCCAGCAGTTTCGGGACTAGCGGGGCTCGGGGTACGCAGTATTTT. Protein product: CASSFGTSGARGTQYF.